These T cell receptor beta chains were read from a single sample in a study of beta chain features in type 1 diabetes. Assay: immunoSEQ multiplex PCR; the TCRdb copy retains only in-frame clones and omits some. The sample gives around 340,000 clones, about 18% of which show up once; 0.044% is in the top ten. Sequencing used naive CD4+ T cells from blood. These TCRs come from a woman between 18 and 29 years old in good health. Both conserved end residues are part of each CDR3. A D gene is named only where the DNA matches it firmly. Size is omitted from some rows. Given values are once, few, many or a class for expanded clones.

clone_size: few; j_call: TRBJ2-3; d_call: NA; v_call: TRBV5-1; cdr3_aa: CASSGAYTDTQYF; cdr3_nt: TGCGCCAGCAGTGGGGCCTACACAGATACGCAGTATTTT
clone_size: few; j_call: TRBJ1-1; d_call: NA; v_call: TRBV2; cdr3_aa: CASSVQMNTEAFF; cdr3_nt: TGTGCCAGCAGTGTGCAGATGAACACTGAAGCTTTCTTT
clone_size: NA; j_call: TRBJ2-3; d_call: TRBD2; v_call: TRBV11-2; cdr3_aa: CASIPRKKGGSDTDTQYF; cdr3_nt: TGTGCCAGCATACCCAGGAAGAAGGGCGGGAGCGACACAGATACGCAGTATTTT
clone_size: NA; j_call: TRBJ1-1; d_call: NA; v_call: TRBV4-1; cdr3_aa: CASSLGDTPGRTEAFF; cdr3_nt: TGCGCCAGCAGCCTAGGTGATACCCCAGGGCGGACTGAAGCTTTCTTT
clone_size: few; j_call: TRBJ2-7; d_call: NA; v_call: TRBV6-1; cdr3_aa: CASTPGQGGEQYF; cdr3_nt: TGTGCCAGCACCCCGGGGCAGGGAGGCGAGCAGTACTTC
clone_size: NA; j_call: TRBJ2-1; d_call: NA; v_call: TRBV4-3; cdr3_aa: CASSQEGSRVGYNEQFF; cdr3_nt: TGCGCCAGCAGCCAAGAAGGTAGCAGGGTGGGCTACAATGAGCAGTTCTTC
clone_size: few; j_call: TRBJ2-1; d_call: NA; v_call: TRBV9; cdr3_aa: CASSVTPRIGANEQFF; cdr3_nt: TGTGCCAGCAGCGTAACCCCAAGGATAGGGGCCAATGAGCAGTTCTTC
clone_size: few; j_call: TRBJ2-5; d_call: TRBD2; v_call: TRBV29-1; cdr3_aa: CSVRPSGSETQYF; cdr3_nt: TGCAGCGTTCGACCTAGCGGGAGTGAGACCCAGTACTTC
clone_size: few; j_call: TRBJ2-5; d_call: NA; v_call: TRBV18; cdr3_aa: CASSPTQETQYF; cdr3_nt: TGTGCCAGCTCTCCAACACAAGAGACCCAGTACTTC
clone_size: few; j_call: TRBJ1-1; d_call: NA; v_call: TRBV5-6; cdr3_aa: CASSLGPGGLETEAFF; cdr3_nt: TGTGCCAGCAGCCTGGGGCCGGGGGGGTTGGAGACTGAAGCTTTCTTT
clone_size: few; j_call: TRBJ1-1; d_call: NA; v_call: TRBV2; cdr3_aa: CASIFRGNTEAFF; cdr3_nt: TGTGCCAGCATATTCAGGGGGAACACTGAAGCTTTCTTT
clone_size: NA; j_call: TRBJ1-2; d_call: TRBD1; v_call: TRBV2; cdr3_aa: CASRTDRADGYTF; cdr3_nt: TGTGCCAGCAGAACCGACAGGGCTGATGGCTACACCTTC
clone_size: NA; j_call: TRBJ2-3; d_call: NA; v_call: TRBV29-1; cdr3_aa: CSVGLITDTQYF; cdr3_nt: TGCAGCGTTGGGCTTATCACAGATACGCAGTATTTT
clone_size: NA; j_call: TRBJ2-7; d_call: TRBD2; v_call: TRBV10-3; cdr3_aa: CAISESGTSGTYEQYF; cdr3_nt: TGTGCCATCAGTGAGTCGGGGACTAGCGGAACGTACGAGCAGTACTTC
clone_size: few; j_call: TRBJ1-2; d_call: NA; v_call: TRBV7-2; cdr3_aa: CASSIGEGYGYTF; cdr3_nt: TGTGCCAGCAGCATAGGGGAGGGCTATGGCTACACCTTC
clone_size: NA; j_call: TRBJ2-7; d_call: TRBD1; v_call: TRBV13; cdr3_aa: CASSATNRGSSSYEQYF; cdr3_nt: TGTGCCAGCAGCGCGACGAACAGGGGCTCGAGCTCCTACGAGCAGTACTTC
clone_size: NA; j_call: TRBJ2-3; d_call: TRBD2; v_call: TRBV30; cdr3_aa: CAWSRTSGSYTQYF; cdr3_nt: TGTGCCTGGAGTCGGACTAGCGGGAGTTATACGCAGTATTTT
clone_size: NA; j_call: TRBJ2-5; d_call: TRBD1; v_call: TRBV6-6; cdr3_aa: CASLDRGETQYF; cdr3_nt: TGTGCCAGCTTAGACAGGGGAGAGACCCAGTACTTC
clone_size: NA; j_call: TRBJ2-5; d_call: TRBD2; v_call: TRBV4-3; cdr3_aa: CASSQGYAGGFQETQYF; cdr3_nt: TGCGCCAGCAGCCAAGGGTATGCGGGGGGCTTTCAAGAGACCCAGTACTTC
clone_size: NA; j_call: TRBJ2-1; d_call: TRBD2; v_call: TRBV19; cdr3_aa: CASSISSGSGEQFF; cdr3_nt: TGTGCCAGTAGTATCTCTAGCGGGAGTGGAGAGCAGTTCTTC
clone_size: few; j_call: TRBJ1-1; d_call: TRBD1; v_call: TRBV6-5; cdr3_aa: CASSYGTGGGEAFF; cdr3_nt: TGTGCCAGCAGCTACGGGACAGGGGGCGGTGAAGCTTTCTTT
clone_size: NA; j_call: TRBJ2-6; d_call: NA; v_call: TRBV9; cdr3_aa: CASSVSGGAGSGANVLTF; cdr3_nt: TGTGCCAGCAGCGTGAGTGGGGGGGCTGGATCTGGGGCCAACGTCCTGACTTTC
clone_size: few; j_call: TRBJ1-5; d_call: NA; v_call: TRBV5-6; cdr3_aa: CASSREPMGPQHF; cdr3_nt: TGTGCCAGCAGCCGGGAGCCAATGGGACCCCAGCATTTT
clone_size: NA; j_call: TRBJ2-1; d_call: TRBD2; v_call: TRBV11-1; cdr3_aa: CASSSTSGRTNEQFF; cdr3_nt: TGTGCCAGCAGCTCTACTAGCGGGAGGACCAATGAGCAGTTCTTC
clone_size: NA; j_call: TRBJ1-6; d_call: NA; v_call: TRBV6-5; cdr3_aa: CASSRRDNSPLHF; cdr3_nt: TGTGCCAGCAGTCGACGGGATAATTCACCCCTCCACTTT
clone_size: NA; j_call: TRBJ2-1; d_call: TRBD2; v_call: TRBV4-1; cdr3_aa: CASSQERASGRKGSYNEQFF; cdr3_nt: TGCGCCAGCAGCCAAGAAAGGGCTAGCGGGAGAAAGGGCTCCTACAATGAGCAGTTCTTC
clone_size: few; j_call: TRBJ1-2; d_call: NA; v_call: TRBV30; cdr3_aa: CAWKIAPGGGGYTF; cdr3_nt: TGTGCCTGGAAAATTGCCCCAGGCGGCGGGGGCTACACCTTC
clone_size: NA; j_call: TRBJ2-7; d_call: TRBD2; v_call: TRBV12-5; cdr3_aa: CASVGGGTNSYEQYF; cdr3_nt: TGTGCTAGTGTCGGGGGGGGTACCAACTCCTACGAGCAGTACTTC
clone_size: few; j_call: TRBJ1-2; d_call: NA; v_call: TRBV27; cdr3_aa: CASSSRDSGHGYTF; cdr3_nt: TGTGCCAGCAGTTCCCGGGACTCCGGGCATGGCTACACCTTC
clone_size: once; j_call: TRBJ2-7; d_call: TRBD2; v_call: TRBV18; cdr3_aa: CASSLLAGRTFYEQYF; cdr3_nt: TGTGCCAGCTCACTACTAGCGGGCAGGACCTTCTACGAGCAGTACTTC
clone_size: NA; j_call: TRBJ1-2; d_call: TRBD1; v_call: TRBV6-5; cdr3_aa: CASSQDRVRGYTF; cdr3_nt: TGTGCCAGCAGTCAGGACAGGGTCCGTGGCTACACCTTC
clone_size: NA; j_call: TRBJ2-3; d_call: TRBD1; v_call: TRBV25-1; cdr3_aa: CASRGASGTGGDTQYF; cdr3_nt: TGTGCCAGCAGAGGAGCCTCCGGGACAGGGGGAGATACGCAGTATTTT
clone_size: NA; j_call: TRBJ2-4; d_call: NA; v_call: TRBV6-6; cdr3_aa: CASSFTGEENIQYF; cdr3_nt: TGTGCCAGCAGTTTCACAGGGGAGGAAAACATTCAGTACTTC
clone_size: NA; j_call: TRBJ1-1; d_call: NA; v_call: TRBV25-1; cdr3_aa: CASSAPTGGAGVF; cdr3_nt: TGTGCCAGCAGTGCCCCAACGGGAGGGGCCGGGGTCTTT
clone_size: few; j_call: TRBJ2-5; d_call: NA; v_call: TRBV7-6; cdr3_aa: CASSLVLQETQYF; cdr3_nt: TGTGCCAGCAGCCTTGTTTTGCAAGAGACCCAGTACTTC
clone_size: NA; j_call: TRBJ2-1; d_call: TRBD2; v_call: TRBV6-5; cdr3_aa: CASRAGGSDNEQFF; cdr3_nt: TGTGCCAGCCGAGCGGGGGGGTCTGACAATGAGCAGTTCTTC
clone_size: few; j_call: TRBJ1-5; d_call: TRBD1; v_call: TRBV5-1; cdr3_aa: CASSLQGNQPQHF; cdr3_nt: TGCGCCAGCAGCCTACAGGGGAATCAGCCCCAGCATTTT
clone_size: few; j_call: TRBJ2-1; d_call: NA; v_call: TRBV5-6; cdr3_aa: CASSPTGRVNEQFF; cdr3_nt: TGTGCCAGCAGCCCCACAGGGCGAGTCAATGAGCAGTTCTTC
clone_size: NA; j_call: TRBJ2-6; d_call: NA; v_call: TRBV5-6; cdr3_aa: CASSPRVSGANVLTF; cdr3_nt: TGTGCCAGCAGCCCCAGGGTCTCTGGGGCCAACGTCCTGACTTTC
clone_size: NA; j_call: TRBJ2-5; d_call: NA; v_call: TRBV9; cdr3_aa: CASSVAPTGTETQYF; cdr3_nt: TGTGCCAGCAGCGTAGCCCCGACAGGAACAGAGACCCAGTACTTC
clone_size: NA; j_call: TRBJ1-1; d_call: NA; v_call: TRBV28; cdr3_aa: CASVGGLGTPKNTEAFF; cdr3_nt: TGTGCCAGCGTTGGGGGCTTGGGAACCCCCAAGAACACTGAAGCTTTCTTT
clone_size: NA; j_call: TRBJ1-1; d_call: TRBD1; v_call: TRBV6-6; cdr3_aa: CASIAGTETEAFF; cdr3_nt: TGTGCCAGCATAGCCGGGACAGAGACTGAAGCTTTCTTT
clone_size: few; j_call: TRBJ1-5; d_call: NA; v_call: TRBV7-2; cdr3_aa: CASSLVEFGGSQPQHF; cdr3_nt: TGTGCCAGCAGCTTAGTGGAGTTTGGGGGGAGCCAGCCCCAGCATTTT
clone_size: NA; j_call: TRBJ1-2; d_call: TRBD1; v_call: TRBV15; cdr3_aa: CATSGGQGVDGPGGYTF; cdr3_nt: TGTGCCACCAGCGGGGGACAGGGGGTAGATGGGCCCGGTGGCTACACCTTC
clone_size: few; j_call: TRBJ2-1; d_call: TRBD2; v_call: TRBV7-9; cdr3_aa: CASRRREFVEQFF; cdr3_nt: TGTGCCAGCCGCCGGCGGGAGTTCGTTGAGCAGTTCTTC
clone_size: NA; j_call: TRBJ2-7; d_call: TRBD1; v_call: TRBV29-1; cdr3_aa: CSVEGDRGFNYEQYF; cdr3_nt: TGCAGCGTTGAGGGCGACAGGGGGTTCAACTACGAGCAGTACTTC
clone_size: few; j_call: TRBJ1-1; d_call: NA; v_call: TRBV10-3; cdr3_aa: CAISQGNWGQPMNTEAFF; cdr3_nt: TGTGCCATCAGTCAAGGGAACTGGGGGCAACCCATGAACACTGAAGCTTTCTTT
clone_size: few; j_call: TRBJ1-4; d_call: TRBD1; v_call: TRBV10-3; cdr3_aa: CAISESGTGETEKLFF; cdr3_nt: TGTGCCATCAGTGAGTCCGGGACAGGGGAAACTGAAAAACTGTTTTTT
clone_size: NA; j_call: TRBJ2-5; d_call: NA; v_call: TRBV5-1; cdr3_aa: CASSLAPGRGETQYF; cdr3_nt: TGCGCCAGCAGCTTGGCGCCAGGACGGGGAGAGACCCAGTACTTC
clone_size: NA; j_call: TRBJ2-2; d_call: NA; v_call: TRBV30; cdr3_aa: CAWSRSGSTGELFF; cdr3_nt: TGTGCCTGGAGCAGGTCGGGGAGTACCGGGGAGCTGTTTTTT
clone_size: NA; j_call: TRBJ2-1; d_call: NA; v_call: TRBV20-1; cdr3_aa: CSARTAGEQFF; cdr3_nt: TGCAGTGCTAGGACTGCTGGTGAGCAGTTCTTC